The clone carrying this T cell receptor (beta chain) was observed a few times. Its antigen is not known. Unique molecular identifiers were incorporated during preparation of the TCRbeta library. Using its own MiXCR run on the PCR reads, TCRdb lists one record per CDR3 protein. The data hold under 450,000 distinct CDR3 sequences, with around 15% observed a single time. These data belong to a study of T-cell reconstitution after alpha-beta-depleted transplantation in children. Study-level results: T-cell counts and diversity at one year post-transplant came mainly from newly produced T cells. Surviving recipient T cells and intrathymic progenitors accounted for some patients' high TCRbeta diversity at day 60. Where alpha-beta T cells came from about two months after transplant was reportedly several hundred expanded graft clones.

From germline, CDR1 is KGHSH and CDR2 LQKENI. The V and J ends lost 3 bases and 12 bases respectively, with 12 bases between them. The CDR3 runs to 12 residues. The chain couples TRBV18 to TRBJ2-1; D unresolved. This receptor was identified in a boy under two years old who had a stem cell transplant for Wiskott-Aldrich syndrome, so the T cells may come from the graft donor. Sequencing was performed on PBMCs, mostly from graft donor cells, taken 360 days after TCRalphabeta/CD19-depleted stem cell transplant. The CDR3, as DNA: TGTGCCAGCTCACCGACACGAGGATGGCAGTTCTTC. Translation gives CASSPTRGWQFF. Complete variable domain (other parts from reference TRBV18 and TRBJ2-1): NAGVMQNPRHLVRRRGQEARLRCSPMKGHSHVYWYRQLPEEGLKFMVYLQKENIIDESGMPKERFSAEFPKEGPSILRIQQVVRGDSAAYFCASSPTRGWQFFGPGTRLTVL.